This T cell receptor (beta chain) was recovered during a study of T cell changes during pregnancy in multiple sclerosis (dated by TCRdb to between 2018 and 2021). General notes on the study: The study looked at changes in the T cell repertoire across pregnancy in women with multiple sclerosis.

The V end gives up 8 bases and the J end 6 bases, leaving 9 bases in the junction not matched to a gene. The germline V gene specifies KGHSH as CDR1 and LQKENI as CDR2. From the cysteine up to the phenylalanine, the CDR3 has a length of 15 residues. Only the CDR3 DNA is retained, 45 bases long and in frame from the first base. Concerning this clone itself: The antigen it binds to is not known. One base away there is no much larger clone; base qualities are not given.

Receptor libraries were prepared by the immunoSEQ multiplex PCR assay. What TCRdb holds here is the immuneACCESS table cut down to in-frame rearrangements. Part of the clones is not present; checked against another copy, under half of the missing clones reflect an unresolved V gene, and the others are unexplained. This sample lists about 80,000 clones; around 90% were detected once. The leading ten clones occupy 1.4% of the sample. This receptor was obtained from a female donor with multiple sclerosis, enrolled in a pregnancy study. The chain joins TRBV18 to TRBJ2-1, with TRBD2 identical over 11 junction bases. Material: peripheral blood, obtained before pregnancy. CDR3 loop: CASQISGGALNEQFF. The bases read TGTGCCAGCCAAATTAGCGGGGGGGCCCTCAATGAGCAGTTCTTC.